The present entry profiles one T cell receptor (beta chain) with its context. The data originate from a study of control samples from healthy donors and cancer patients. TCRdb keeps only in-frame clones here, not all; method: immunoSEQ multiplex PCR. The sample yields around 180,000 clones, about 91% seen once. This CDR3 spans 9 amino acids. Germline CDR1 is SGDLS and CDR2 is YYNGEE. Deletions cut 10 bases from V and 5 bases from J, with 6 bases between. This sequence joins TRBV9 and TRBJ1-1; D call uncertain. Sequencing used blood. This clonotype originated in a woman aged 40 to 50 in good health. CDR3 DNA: TGTGCCGCGGTTACTGAAGCTTTCTTT. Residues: CAAVTEAFF.